The clone carrying this T cell receptor (beta chain) is medium-sized (0.01 to 0.1%) by share. Template input was genomic DNA from bulk tumor (around 600 ng per sample). Far-apart biopsies, several per primary tumor, were taken during surgery. The cohort was untreated, with newly diagnosed non-small cell lung cancer undergoing curative surgery. The record originates from a study of immune heterogeneity within non-small cell lung tumors. Multiplex PCR amplified TCR beta CDR3 with 32 V and 13 J primers. TCRdb analysed the multiplex PCR reads with MiXCR anew, one entry per CDR3 protein. The top ten hold around 3.7% of the sample, which has about 10,000 distinct CDR3 sequences, 15% to 20% seen once. Sequences were obtained from lung tumor tissue. This TCR came from a man aged 35-49 years with non-small cell lung cancer.

CDR3 loop: CASSVEGGSYEQYF. The CDR3 DNA is TGTGCCAGCAGCGTAGAGGGTGGGTCCTACGAGCAGTACTTC. The V gene is TRBV9, the J gene TRBJ2-7, with no clear D. Germline CDR1 is SGDLS and CDR2 is YYNGEE. The CDR3 is made up of 14 amino acids. The V end lost 0 bases, the J end lost 1 base, and 8 bases lay between the germline ends. Full variable domain (missing parts from reference TRBV9 and TRBJ2-7): DSGVTQTPKHLITATGQRVTLRCSPRSGDLSVYWYQQSLDQGLQFLIQYYNGEERAKGNILERFSAQQFPDLHSELNLSSLELGDSALYFCASSVEGGSYEQYFGPGTRLTVT.